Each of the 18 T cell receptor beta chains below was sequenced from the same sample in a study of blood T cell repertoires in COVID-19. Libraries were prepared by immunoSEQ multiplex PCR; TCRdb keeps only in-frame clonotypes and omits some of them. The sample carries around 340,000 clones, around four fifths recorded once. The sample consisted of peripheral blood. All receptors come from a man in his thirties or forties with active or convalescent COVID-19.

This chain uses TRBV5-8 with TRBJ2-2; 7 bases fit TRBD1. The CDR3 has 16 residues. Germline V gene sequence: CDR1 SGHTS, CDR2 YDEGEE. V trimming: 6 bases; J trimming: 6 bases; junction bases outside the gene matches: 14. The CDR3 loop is CASTFRGGLGPGELFF. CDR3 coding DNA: TGTGCCAGCACGTTTCGAGGGGGCTTGGGTCCCGGGGAGCTGTTTTTT.

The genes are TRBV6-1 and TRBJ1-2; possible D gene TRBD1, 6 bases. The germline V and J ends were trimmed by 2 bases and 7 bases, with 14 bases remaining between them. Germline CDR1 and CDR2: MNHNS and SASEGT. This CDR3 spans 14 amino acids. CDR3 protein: CASSEYGQPGGYTF. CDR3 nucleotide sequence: TGTGCCAGCAGTGAATACGGACAGCCGGGTGGCTACACCTTC.

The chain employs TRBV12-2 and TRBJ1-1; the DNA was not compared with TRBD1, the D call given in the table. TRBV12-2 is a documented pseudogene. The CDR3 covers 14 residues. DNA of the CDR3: TGTGCAAGTCGCTTCTGTCTATCAGGGACTGAAGCTTTCTTT. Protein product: CASRFCLSGTEAFF.

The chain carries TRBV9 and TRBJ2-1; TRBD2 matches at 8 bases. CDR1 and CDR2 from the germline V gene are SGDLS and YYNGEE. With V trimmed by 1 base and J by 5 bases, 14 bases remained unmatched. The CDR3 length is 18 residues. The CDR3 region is CASSVTPQAGDWDNEQFF. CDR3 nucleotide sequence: TGTGCCAGCAGCGTAACACCCCAAGCGGGAGACTGGGACAATGAGCAGTTCTTC.

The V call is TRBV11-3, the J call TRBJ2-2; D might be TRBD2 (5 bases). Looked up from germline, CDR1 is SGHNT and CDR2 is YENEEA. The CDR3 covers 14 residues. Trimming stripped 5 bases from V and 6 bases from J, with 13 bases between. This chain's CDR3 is CASSQFRSAGELFF. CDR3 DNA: TGTGCCAGCAGCCAATTCCGTAGCGCCGGGGAGCTGTTTTTT.

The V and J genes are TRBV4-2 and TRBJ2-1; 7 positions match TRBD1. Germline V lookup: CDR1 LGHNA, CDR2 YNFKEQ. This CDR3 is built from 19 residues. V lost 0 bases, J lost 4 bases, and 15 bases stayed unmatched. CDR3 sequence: CASSQDRRTGASAYNEQFF. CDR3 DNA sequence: TGTGCCAGCAGCCAAGATAGGAGAACAGGGGCTTCCGCTTACAATGAGCAGTTCTTC.

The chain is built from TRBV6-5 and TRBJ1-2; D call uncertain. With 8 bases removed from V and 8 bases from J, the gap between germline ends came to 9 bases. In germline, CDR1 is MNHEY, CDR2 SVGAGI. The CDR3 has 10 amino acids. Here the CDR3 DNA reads TGTGCCAGCCGGGGAGGCGGCTACACCTTC. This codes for CASRGGGYTF.

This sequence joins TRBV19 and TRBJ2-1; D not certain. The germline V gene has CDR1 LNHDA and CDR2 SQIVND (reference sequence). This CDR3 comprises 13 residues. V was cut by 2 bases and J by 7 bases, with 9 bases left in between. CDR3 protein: CASSIWSANEQFF. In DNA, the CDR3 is TGTGCCAGTAGTATATGGTCAGCGAATGAGCAGTTCTTC.

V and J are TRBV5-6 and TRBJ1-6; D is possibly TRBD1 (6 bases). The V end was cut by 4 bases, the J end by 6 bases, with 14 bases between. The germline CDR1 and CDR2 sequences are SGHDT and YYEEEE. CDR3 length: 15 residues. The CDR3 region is CASSQLDRTNSPLHF. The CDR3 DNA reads TGTGCCAGCAGCCAGTTGGACAGAACTAATTCACCCCTCCACTTT.

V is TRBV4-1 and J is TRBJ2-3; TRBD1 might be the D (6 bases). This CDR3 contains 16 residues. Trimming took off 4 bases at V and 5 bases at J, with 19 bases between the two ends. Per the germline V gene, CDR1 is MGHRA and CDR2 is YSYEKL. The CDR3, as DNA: TGCGCCAGCAGCCCCAGACAGGCCTTTGGGGGAGATACGCAGTATTTT. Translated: CASSPRQAFGGDTQYF.

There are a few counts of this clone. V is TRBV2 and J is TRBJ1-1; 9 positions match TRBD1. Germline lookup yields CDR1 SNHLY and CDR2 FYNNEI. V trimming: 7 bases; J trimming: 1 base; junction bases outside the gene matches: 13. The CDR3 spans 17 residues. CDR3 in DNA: TGTGCCAGCATTGCCTTTGGGACAGGGAAGGAGAACACTGAAGCTTTCTTT. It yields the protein CASIAFGTGKENTEAFF.

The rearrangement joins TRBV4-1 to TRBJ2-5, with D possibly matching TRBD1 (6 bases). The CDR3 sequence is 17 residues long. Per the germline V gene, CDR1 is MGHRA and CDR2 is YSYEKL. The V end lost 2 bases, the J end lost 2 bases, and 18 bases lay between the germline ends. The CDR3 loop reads CASSQQGKTPLQETQYF. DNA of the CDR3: TGCGCCAGCAGCCAACAGGGGAAAACCCCATTACAAGAGACCCAGTACTTC.

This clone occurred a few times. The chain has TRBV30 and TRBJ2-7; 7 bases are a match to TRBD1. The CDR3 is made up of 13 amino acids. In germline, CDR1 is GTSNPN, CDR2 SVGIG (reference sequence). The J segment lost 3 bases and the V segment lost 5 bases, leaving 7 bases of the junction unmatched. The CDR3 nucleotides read TGTGCCTGGGGACCCGGGACAGTCTACGAGCAGTACTTC. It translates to CAWGPGTVYEQYF. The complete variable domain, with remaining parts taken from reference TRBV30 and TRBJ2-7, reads SQTIHQWPATLVQPVGSPLSLECTVEGTSNPNLYWYRQAAGRGLQLLFYSVGIGQISSEVPQNLSASRPQDRQFILSSKKLLLSDSGFYLCAWGPGTVYEQYFGPGTRLTVT.

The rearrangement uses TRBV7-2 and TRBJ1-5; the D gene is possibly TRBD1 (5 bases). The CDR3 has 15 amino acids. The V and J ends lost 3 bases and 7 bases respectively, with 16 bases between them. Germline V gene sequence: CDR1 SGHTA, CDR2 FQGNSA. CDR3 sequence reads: CASSLNGGFRQPQHF. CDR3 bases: TGTGCCAGCAGCTTGAATGGGGGGTTTCGACAGCCCCAGCATTTT.

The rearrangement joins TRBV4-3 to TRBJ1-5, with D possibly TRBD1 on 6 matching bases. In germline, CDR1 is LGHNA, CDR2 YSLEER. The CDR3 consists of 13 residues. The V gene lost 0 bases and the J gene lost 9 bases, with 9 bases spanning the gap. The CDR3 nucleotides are TGCGCCAGCAGCCAAGATCCCAGGGGGCCCCAGCATTTT. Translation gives CASSQDPRGPQHF.

CDR3 in DNA: TGTGCCAGCAGACGGGACTTCTACTACGAGCAGTACTTC. This encodes CASRRDFYYEQYF. The chain combines TRBV12-3 or TRBV12-4 with TRBJ2-7; a weak D match, TRBD2 (6 bases). This CDR3 is 13 amino acids long. V was shortened by 6 bases and J by 3 bases, with 12 bases between the two germline ends.

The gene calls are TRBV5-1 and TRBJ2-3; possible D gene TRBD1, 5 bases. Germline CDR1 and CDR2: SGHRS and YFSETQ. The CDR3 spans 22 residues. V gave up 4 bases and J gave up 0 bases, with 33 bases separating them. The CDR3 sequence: CASSQEGHRGGVVLFSTDTQYF. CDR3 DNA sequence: TGCGCCAGCAGCCAGGAAGGTCATAGGGGCGGAGTGGTCCTCTTCAGCACAGATACGCAGTATTTT.

The CDR3 bases are TGTGCCAGCAAGAGGGGACAGGGTGAAAAACTGTTTTTT. Protein sequence: CASKRGQGEKLFF. The V gene is TRBV2, the J gene TRBJ1-4; 9 bases map to TRBD1. This CDR3 is 13 amino acids long. Germline V CDR1 and CDR2: SNHLY, FYNNEI. J lost 7 bases, V lost 7 bases, and 4 bases had no gene match.